One and the same sample provided the 12 T cell receptor beta chains below, sequenced in a study of cytomegalovirus exposure and HLA in healthy donors. PCR primers comprised 60 Vbeta and 13 Jbeta primers. Sequenced by immunoSEQ multiplex PCR; TCRdb stores in-frame clones only, minus some. The sample comprises over 150,000 clones, 60% to 80% of which are singletons, and 1.6% rests with the top ten. The source material was PBMCs. The receptors here all came from a woman aged 18-30 years in good health and CMV-seronegative.

The chain employs TRBV4-3 and TRBJ1-1; no reliable D call. V was trimmed by 1 base and J by 1 base, leaving 10 bases between them. This CDR3 comprises 15 residues. Germline V CDR1 and CDR2: LGHNA, YSLEER. The CDR3 nucleotides are TGCGCCAGCAGCCAAGCCATGGGCCAGAACACTGAAGCTTTCTTT. Its protein product is CASSQAMGQNTEAFF.

This clone turned up a few times. The chain combines TRBV7-9 with TRBJ2-6, with a possible D match to TRBD2 (5 bases). This CDR3 is built from 19 residues. Trimming removed 0 bases at V and 5 bases at J, with 20 bases between. Per the germline V gene, CDR1 is SEHNR and CDR2 is FQNEAQ (reference sequence). The CDR3 here is CASSLAPPGTRVRANVLTF. The CDR3, as DNA: TGTGCCAGCAGCTTAGCCCCGCCAGGCACTAGAGTTCGGGCCAACGTCCTGACTTTC.

V is TRBV9 and J is TRBJ1-2; D gene ambiguous. The V gene's germline CDR1 is SGDLS and CDR2 YYNGEE. This CDR3 region has 9 residues. Trimming removed 1 base at V and 12 bases at J, with 4 bases between. The CDR3 sequence: CASSVPHTF. In DNA, the CDR3 is TGTGCCAGCAGCGTACCTCACACCTTC.

CDR3 amino acids: CSVKDSQETQYF. CDR3 DNA sequence: TGCAGCGTTAAGGACAGCCAAGAGACCCAGTACTTC. This chain links TRBV29-1 with TRBJ2-5, with D possibly TRBD1 on 6 matching bases. Germline V CDR1 and CDR2: SQVTM, ANQGSEA. V gave up 5 bases and J gave up 1 base, with 8 bases separating them. CDR3 length: 12 amino acids.

The sample holds one count of this clone. The rearrangement uses TRBV21-1 and TRBJ1-5; the table's D call, TRBD1, has no DNA check behind it. TRBV21-1 is assigned pseudogene status. The CDR3 runs 15 residues. CDR3: CASRGTGVRNQPQHF. CDR3 in DNA: TGTGCCAGCAGAGGCACAGGGGTTCGCAATCAGCCCCAGCATTTT.

Only one count was recorded for this clone. Within the sample, other DNA sequences also encode this same CDR3. The rearrangement joins TRBV7-2 to TRBJ1-1, with no clear D. CDR1 is SGHTA, CDR2 FQGNSA, per germline. V was clipped by 3 bases and J by 4 bases, with 6 bases between them. CDR3 length: 12 amino acids. CDR3: CASSLRSTEAFF. CDR3 coding DNA: TGTGCCAGCAGCTTGAGGTCCACTGAAGCTTTCTTT.

The rearrangement joins TRBV11-2 to TRBJ2-7; TRBD1 is a possible D gene (6 bases). V lost 0 bases, J lost 7 bases, and 7 bases lay in between. This CDR3 spans 12 amino acids. The germline CDR1 and CDR2 sequences are SGHAT and FQNNGV. CDR3 nucleotide sequence: TGTGCCAGCAGCTTAGAGGGGGCTGAGCAGTACTTC. Translation: CASSLEGAEQYF.

The rearrangement uses TRBV6-6 and TRBJ1-1; D remains unclear. The CDR3 length is 11 residues. Germline V CDR1 and CDR2: MNHNY, SVGAGI (reference sequence). Trimming removed 10 bases at V and 7 bases at J, with 13 bases between. In DNA form, the CDR3 reads TGTGCCAACGGCCCGGGGAATGAAGCTTTCTTT. This translates into CANGPGNEAFF.

This chain links TRBV7-8 with TRBJ2-1; 8 bases are shared with TRBD2. V lost 8 bases to trimming and J lost 3 bases; unmatched junction nucleotides: 9. Germline loops: CDR1 SGHVS, CDR2 FQNEAQ. The CDR3 has 15 residues. The CDR3 DNA follows: TGTGCCAGCTCCCAGAGGCTAGCGGGCTACAATGAGCAGTTCTTC. Protein sequence: CASSQRLAGYNEQFF.

This clone was counted a few times. The genes are TRBV30 and TRBJ1-2; no definite D call. The CDR3 length is 14 residues. V shed 0 bases and J shed 4 bases, with 12 bases lying between them. Germline V gene data show CDR1 as GTSNPN and CDR2 as SVGIG (reference sequence). CDR3 sequence: CAWSVSEPGYGYTF. The CDR3, as DNA: TGTGCCTGGAGTGTCTCTGAACCGGGCTATGGCTACACCTTC.

The chain has TRBV5-4 and TRBJ2-3; TRBD1 agrees at 9 bases. The CDR3 is 16 residues long. Germline assignment: CDR1 SGHNT and CDR2 YYREEE (reference sequence). Germline trimming cut 0 bases from V and 2 bases from J; bases unmatched to any gene: 4. Here the CDR3 DNA reads TGTGCCAGCAGCTTGGGACAGGGGGGTTACACAGATACGCAGTATTTT. As protein: CASSLGQGGYTDTQYF.

The V gene is TRBV7-8, the J gene TRBJ1-5, with 10 bases fitting TRBD1. The CDR3 totals 15 residues. J gave up 5 bases and V 6 bases, and 7 bases lay outside the gene matches. Germline lookup yields CDR1 SGHVS and CDR2 FQNEAQ. The CDR3 coding sequence is TGTGCCAGCAGGCTAACGGGACAGGGGTATCAGCCCCAGCATTTT. Amino acids: CASRLTGQGYQPQHF.